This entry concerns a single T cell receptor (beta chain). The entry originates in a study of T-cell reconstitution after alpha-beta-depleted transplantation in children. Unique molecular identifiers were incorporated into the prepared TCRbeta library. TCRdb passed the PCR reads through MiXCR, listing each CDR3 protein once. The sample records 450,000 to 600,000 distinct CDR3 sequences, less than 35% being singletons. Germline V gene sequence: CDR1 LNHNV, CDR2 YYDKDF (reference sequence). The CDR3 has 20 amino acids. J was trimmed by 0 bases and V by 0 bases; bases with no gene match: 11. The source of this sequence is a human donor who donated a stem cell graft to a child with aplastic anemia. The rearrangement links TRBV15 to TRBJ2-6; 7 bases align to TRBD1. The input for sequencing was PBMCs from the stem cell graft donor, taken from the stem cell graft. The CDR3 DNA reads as TGTGCCACCAGCAGAGATTCTTGGGACAGCAAGAGCTCTGGGGCCAACGTCCTGACTTTC. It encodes CATSRDSWDSKSSGANVLTF.